This entry is about one T cell receptor (beta chain). These data come from a study of PD-1 blockade in classical Hodgkin lymphoma. Every patient experienced relapse after autologous stem cell transplantation, and brentuximab vedotin exposure varied. V was trimmed by 4 bases and J by 6 bases, leaving 19 bases between them. Germline values: CDR1 SGHRS, CDR2 YFSETQ. The CDR3 extends over 16 amino acids. The protocol was immunoSEQ multiplex PCR, while the TCRdb copy is restricted to in-frame clones and leaves out a portion. The sample yields more than 10,000 clones, around 92% seen once. The chain carries TRBV5-1 and TRBJ2-2; D possibly corresponds to TRBD1 (5 bases). This clonotype was sampled from a human donor with classical Hodgkin lymphoma. Sequences were derived from peripheral blood mononuclear cells (PBMCs), sampled at baseline. Here the CDR3 reads CASSIIRGTGPGELFF. As DNA, the CDR3 is TGCGCCAGCAGCATAATACGAGGTACAGGTCCCGGGGAGCTGTTTTTT. The full variable domain, with the rest looked up from reference TRBV5-1 and TRBJ2-2, is KAGVTQTPRYLIKTRGQQVTLSCSPISGHRSVSWYQQTPGQGLQFLFEYFSETQRNKGNFPGRFSGRQFSNSRSEMNVSTLELGDSALYLCASSIIRGTGPGELFFGEGSRLTVL.